The 9 T cell receptor beta chains below were found in one sample sequenced in a study of T cell repertoires in cytomegalovirus infection (dated by TCRdb to about 2019). These receptors have no identified antigens. The sample was run on an Illumina HiSeq 1500. In-frame beta chains were kept once TCRdb had trimmed the public reads at Q25 with fastp and called clones with MiXCR. Duplicate CDR3 protein sequences are folded into a single record with the most common DNA and genes. For this sample the table gives about a million distinct CDR3 sequences, of which roughly 30% were detected only once. Jointly, the top ten make up 13% of the sample. The sample's treatment or condition label is to be understood as: in vitro stimulation with specific CMV peptide epitopes to enrich CMV-specific T cells. This sample comprised cultured CD8+ T cells from PBMCs, obtained from culture after CMV antigen stimulation. The source of these receptors is a human donor in good health (CMV status not recorded). Some clones in this sample may be carry-over from other donors' samples.

There are many counts of this clonotype. The V gene is TRBV7-6, the J gene TRBJ2-7, with TRBD2 as a possible D gene (5 bases). V was shortened by 1 base and J by 5 bases, with 9 bases between the two germline ends. The CDR3 runs 13 residues. CDR1 and CDR2 from the germline V gene are SGHVS and FNYEAQ. CDR3 amino acids: CASSLVNGDEQYF. The CDR3 nucleotides read TGTGCCAGCAGCTTAGTTAACGGGGACGAGCAGTACTTC.

The table lists this clonotype with many counts. The chain recombines TRBV7-9 with TRBJ2-4; a weak D match, TRBD1 (6 bases). With 7 bases removed from V and 2 bases from J, the gap between germline ends came to 21 bases. The CDR3 contains 17 residues. The germline V gene has CDR1 SEHNR and CDR2 FQNEAQ (reference sequence). The DNA for the CDR3 is TGTGCCAGCACCATTTCGGCAGGGGAACTACCCAAAAACATTCAGTACTTC. Translated, it gives CASTISAGELPKNIQYF.

The rearrangement joins TRBV27 to TRBJ1-2; D not resolved. Trimming shortened V by 0 bases and J by 2 bases, and 16 bases separated the two germline ends. CDR3 length: 17 amino acids. Germline V CDR1 and CDR2: MNHEY, SMNVEV (reference sequence). This chain's CDR3 is CASSLSLSAFLNYGYTF. CDR3 nucleotides: TGTGCCAGCAGTTTATCCCTTAGCGCATTCCTGAACTATGGCTACACCTTC.

The chain has TRBV6-1 and TRBJ2-7, with D uncertain. CDR3 length: 15 residues. CDR1 is MNHNS and CDR2 is SASEGT in the germline V gene. V was cut by 4 bases and J by 1 base, with 14 bases left in between. CDR3 amino acids: CASSVLGQASYEQYV. In DNA form, the CDR3 reads TGTGCCAGCAGTGTCCTCGGGCAGGCGTCCTACGAGCAGTACGTC.

This chain links TRBV7-9 with TRBJ2-1, with D perhaps matching TRBD1 (6 bases). This CDR3 is built from 15 residues. V gave up 3 bases and J gave up 3 bases, with 12 bases separating them. Germline CDR1 reads SEHNR; CDR2 reads FQNEAQ (reference sequence). The CDR3 sequence: CASSFQGNIYNEQFF. The CDR3 DNA reads TGTGCCAGCAGCTTTCAGGGGAATATCTACAATGAGCAGTTCTTC.

This clonotype came up a few times. This chain links TRBV19 with TRBJ1-1; D gene uncertain. The length of the CDR3 is 15 residues. Germline CDR1 reads LNHDA; CDR2 reads SQIVND (reference sequence). Trimming cost V 5 bases and J 1 base, with 14 bases left between them. This chain's CDR3 is CASSPKPQQNTEAFF. DNA for the CDR3: TGTGCCAGTAGTCCAAAACCACAGCAGAACACTGAAGCTTTCTTT.

The genes are TRBV7-9 and TRBJ1-3, with unresolved D. Looked up from germline, CDR1 is SEHNR and CDR2 is FQNEAQ (reference sequence). V lost 5 bases and J lost 3, with 17 bases in between. The CDR3 runs 16 residues. The CDR3 sequence: CASSLPGGDYGNTIYF. The CDR3 nucleotides are TGTGCCAGCAGCCTCCCCGGAGGAGATTATGGAAACACCATATATTTT.

This rearrangement joins TRBV6-1 to TRBJ1-1; D uncertain. Between the trimmed V and J ends, which lost 3 bases and 0 bases, there was a span of 11 bases. Germline assignment: CDR1 MNHNS and CDR2 SASEGT. The CDR3 is made up of 15 amino acids. The CDR3 sequence is CASSETASVNTEAFF. CDR3 nucleotide sequence: TGTGCCAGCAGTGAGACGGCTTCCGTGAACACTGAAGCTTTCTTT.

This clonotype was seen repeatedly, ten times or more. This chain connects TRBV7-6 to TRBJ2-7; D is unresolved. V was shortened by 1 base and J by 2 bases, with 12 bases between the two germline ends. Germline V gives CDR1 SGHVS, CDR2 FNYEAQ. There are 15 residues in the CDR3. CDR3: CASSLGVYSPYEQYF. CDR3 DNA sequence: TGTGCCAGCAGCTTAGGAGTCTACAGCCCCTACGAGCAGTACTTC.